This record concerns one TCR beta chain sequence. What it binds is not known. V lost 2 bases and J lost 3, with 9 bases in between. Germline CDR1 and CDR2: SGHDT and YYEEEE. There are 13 residues in the CDR3. This sample was taken from a study of T cell repertoires in cytomegalovirus infection. Overall study: As its CMV epitopes, the study selected recently identified HLA-C-restricted and well-studied HLA-B-restricted targets. It can be stated that public TCR beta signatures indicated CMV infection as well as a matching HLA type. Study-level results: Individuals carrying CMV plus the relevant HLA were identified by cumulative frequency of public TCR beta families. HLA-C-restricted CMV-specific TCR beta clonotypes were dominant in the ex vivo response.

Each CDR3 protein gets one entry after TCRdb re-called the reads with MiXCR. The sample has roughly 120,000 distinct CDR3 sequences, 30% to 40% seen once. The receptor was derived from a human donor in good health (CMV status not recorded). Some clones in this sample may be carry-over from other donors' samples. Source: CD8+ T cells from cultured PBMCs, taken from culture after CMV antigen stimulation. The V gene is TRBV5-6, the J gene TRBJ2-7; no clear D gene. CDR3 in amino acids: CASSLMENYEQYF. For the CDR3, the DNA is TGTGCCAGCAGCTTAATGGAGAACTACGAGCAGTACTTC.